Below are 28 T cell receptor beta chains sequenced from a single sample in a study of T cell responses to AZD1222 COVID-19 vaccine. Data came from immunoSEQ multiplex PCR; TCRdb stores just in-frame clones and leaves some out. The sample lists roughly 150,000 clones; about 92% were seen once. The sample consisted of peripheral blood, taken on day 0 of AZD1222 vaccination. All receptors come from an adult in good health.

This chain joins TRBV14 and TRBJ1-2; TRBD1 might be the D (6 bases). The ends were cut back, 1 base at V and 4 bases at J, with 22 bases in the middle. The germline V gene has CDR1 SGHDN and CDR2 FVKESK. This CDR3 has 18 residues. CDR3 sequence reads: CASSQVWINREGGYGYTF. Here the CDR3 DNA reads TGTGCCAGCAGCCAAGTGTGGATAAACAGGGAAGGAGGCTATGGCTACACCTTC. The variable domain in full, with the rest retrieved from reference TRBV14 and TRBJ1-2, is EAGVTQFPSHSVIEKGQTVTLRCDPISGHDNLYWYRRVMGKEIKFLLHFVKESKQDESGMPNNRFLAERTGGTYSTLKVQPAELEDSGVYFCASSQVWINREGGYGYTFGSGTRLTVV.

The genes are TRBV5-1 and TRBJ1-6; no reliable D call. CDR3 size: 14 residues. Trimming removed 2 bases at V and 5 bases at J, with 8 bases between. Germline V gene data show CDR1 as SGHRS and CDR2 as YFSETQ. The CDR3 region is CASSLFGDNSPLHF. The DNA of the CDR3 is TGCGCCAGCAGCTTATTTGGAGATAATTCACCCCTCCACTTT.

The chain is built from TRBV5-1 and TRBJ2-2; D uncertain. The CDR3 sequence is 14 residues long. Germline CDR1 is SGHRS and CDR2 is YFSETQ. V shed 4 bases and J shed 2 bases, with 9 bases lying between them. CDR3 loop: CASSLVLNTGELFF. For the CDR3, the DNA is TGCGCCAGCAGCCTTGTCCTTAACACCGGGGAGCTGTTTTTT.

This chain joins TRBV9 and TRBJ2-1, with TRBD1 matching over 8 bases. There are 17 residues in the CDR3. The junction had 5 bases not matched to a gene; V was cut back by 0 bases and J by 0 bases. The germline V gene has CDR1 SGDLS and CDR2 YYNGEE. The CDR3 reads CASSVATGTGSYNEQFF. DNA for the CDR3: TGTGCCAGCAGCGTAGCTACTGGGACAGGCTCCTACAATGAGCAGTTCTTC.

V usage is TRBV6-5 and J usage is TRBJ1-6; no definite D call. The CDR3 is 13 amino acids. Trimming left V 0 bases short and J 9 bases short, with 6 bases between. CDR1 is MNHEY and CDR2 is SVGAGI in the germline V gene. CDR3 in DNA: TGTGCCAGCAGTTACTCGAAAGGTTCACCCCTCCACTTT. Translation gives CASSYSKGSPLHF.

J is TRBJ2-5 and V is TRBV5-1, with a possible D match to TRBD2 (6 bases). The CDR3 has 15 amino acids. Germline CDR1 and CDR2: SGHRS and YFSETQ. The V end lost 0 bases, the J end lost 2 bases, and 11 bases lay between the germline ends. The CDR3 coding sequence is TGCGCCAGCAGCTTGGGCGGGGTGATACAAGAGACCCAGTACTTC. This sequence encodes CASSLGGVIQETQYF.

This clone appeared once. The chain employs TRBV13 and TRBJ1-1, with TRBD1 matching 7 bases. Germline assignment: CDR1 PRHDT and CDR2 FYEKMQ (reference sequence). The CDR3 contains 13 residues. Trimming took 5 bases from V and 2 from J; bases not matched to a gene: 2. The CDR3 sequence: CASSPGGNTEAFF. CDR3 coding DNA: TGTGCCAGCAGCCCAGGGGGAAACACTGAAGCTTTCTTT.

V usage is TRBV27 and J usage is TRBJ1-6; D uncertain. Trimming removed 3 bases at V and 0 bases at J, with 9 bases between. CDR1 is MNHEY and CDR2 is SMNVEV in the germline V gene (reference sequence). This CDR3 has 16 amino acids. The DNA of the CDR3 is TGTGCCAGCAGTTTGTTCGGGAGCTCCTATAATTCACCCCTCCACTTT. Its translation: CASSLFGSSYNSPLHF.

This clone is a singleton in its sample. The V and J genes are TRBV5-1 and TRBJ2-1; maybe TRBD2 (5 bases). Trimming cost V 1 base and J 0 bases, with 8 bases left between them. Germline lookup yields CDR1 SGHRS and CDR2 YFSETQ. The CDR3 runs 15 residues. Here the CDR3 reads CASSLLAASYNEQFF. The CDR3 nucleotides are TGCGCCAGCAGCTTGCTAGCAGCCTCCTACAATGAGCAGTTCTTC.

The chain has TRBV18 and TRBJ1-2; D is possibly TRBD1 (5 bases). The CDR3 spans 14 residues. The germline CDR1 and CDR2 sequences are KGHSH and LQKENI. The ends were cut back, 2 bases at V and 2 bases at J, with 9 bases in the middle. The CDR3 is CASSPGHMNYGYTF. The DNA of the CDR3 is TGTGCCAGCTCACCAGGACATATGAACTATGGCTACACCTTC.

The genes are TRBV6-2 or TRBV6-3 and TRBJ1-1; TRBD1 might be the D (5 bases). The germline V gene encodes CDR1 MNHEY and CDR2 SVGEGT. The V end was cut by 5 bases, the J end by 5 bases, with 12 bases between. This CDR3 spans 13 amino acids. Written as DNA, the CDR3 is TGTGCCAGCAGTGTAGGGGTAACGACTGAAGCTTTCTTT. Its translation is CASSVGVTTEAFF.

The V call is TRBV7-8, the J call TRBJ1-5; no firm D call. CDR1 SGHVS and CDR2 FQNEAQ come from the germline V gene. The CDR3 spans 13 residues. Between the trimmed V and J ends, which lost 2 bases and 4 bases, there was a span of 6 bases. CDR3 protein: CASSLNPNQPQHF. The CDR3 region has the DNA TGTGCCAGCAGCTTAAACCCGAATCAGCCCCAGCATTTT. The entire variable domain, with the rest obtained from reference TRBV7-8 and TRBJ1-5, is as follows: GAGVSQSPRYKVAKRGQDVALRCDPISGHVSLFWYQQALGQGPEFLTYFQNEAQLDKSGLPSDRFFAERPEGSVSTLKIQRTQQEDSAVYLCASSLNPNQPQHFGDGTRLSIL.

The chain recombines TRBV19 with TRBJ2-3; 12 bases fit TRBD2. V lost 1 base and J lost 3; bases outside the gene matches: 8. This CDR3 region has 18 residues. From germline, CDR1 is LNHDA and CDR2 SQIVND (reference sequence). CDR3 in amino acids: CASSIALTSGGVTDTQYF. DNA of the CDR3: TGTGCCAGTAGTATAGCCCTGACTAGCGGGGGAGTGACAGATACGCAGTATTTT.

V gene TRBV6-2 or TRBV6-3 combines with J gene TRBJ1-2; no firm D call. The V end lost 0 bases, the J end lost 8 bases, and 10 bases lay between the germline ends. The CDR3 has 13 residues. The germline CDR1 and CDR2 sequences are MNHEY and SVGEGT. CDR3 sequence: CASSYSRGEGYTF. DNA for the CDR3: TGTGCCAGCAGTTACTCTCGGGGAGAAGGCTACACCTTC.

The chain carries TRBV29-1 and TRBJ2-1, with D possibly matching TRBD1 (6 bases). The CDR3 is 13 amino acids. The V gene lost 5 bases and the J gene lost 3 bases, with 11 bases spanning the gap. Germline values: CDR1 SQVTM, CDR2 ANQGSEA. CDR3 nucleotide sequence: TGCAGCGTTACTCAGGGGAACTACAATGAGCAGTTCTTC. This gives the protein CSVTQGNYNEQFF.

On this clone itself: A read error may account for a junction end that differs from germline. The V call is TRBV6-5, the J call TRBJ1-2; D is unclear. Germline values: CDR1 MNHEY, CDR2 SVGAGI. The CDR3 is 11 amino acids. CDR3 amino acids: CASSPGSYNYF. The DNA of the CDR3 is TGTGCCAGTTCCCCGGGCTCCTACAATTACTTC.

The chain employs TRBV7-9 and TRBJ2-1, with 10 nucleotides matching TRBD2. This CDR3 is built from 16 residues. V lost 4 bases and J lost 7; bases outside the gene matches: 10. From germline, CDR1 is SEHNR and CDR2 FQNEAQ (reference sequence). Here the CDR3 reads CASSSLPSGGHNEQFF. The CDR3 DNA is TGTGCCAGCAGCTCGCTCCCTAGCGGGGGCCATAATGAGCAGTTCTTC.

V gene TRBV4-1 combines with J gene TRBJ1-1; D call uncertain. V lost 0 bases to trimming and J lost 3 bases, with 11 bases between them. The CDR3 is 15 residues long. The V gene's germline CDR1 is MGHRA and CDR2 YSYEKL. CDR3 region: CASSQDDREDTEAFF. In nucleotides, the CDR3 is TGCGCCAGCAGCCAAGATGATAGGGAAGACACTGAAGCTTTCTTT.

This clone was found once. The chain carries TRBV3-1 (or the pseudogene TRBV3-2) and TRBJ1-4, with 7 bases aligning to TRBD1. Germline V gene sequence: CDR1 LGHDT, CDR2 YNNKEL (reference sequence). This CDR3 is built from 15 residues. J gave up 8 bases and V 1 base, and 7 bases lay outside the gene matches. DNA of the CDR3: TGTGCCAGCAGCCAAGCTGACAGGGCAGAAGAAAAACTGTTTTTT. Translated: CASSQADRAEEKLFF.

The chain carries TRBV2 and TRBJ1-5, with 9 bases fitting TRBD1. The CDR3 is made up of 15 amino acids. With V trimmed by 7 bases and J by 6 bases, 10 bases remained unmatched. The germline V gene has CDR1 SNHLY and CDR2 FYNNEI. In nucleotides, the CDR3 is TGTGCCAGCACTACCGGGACAGGGTTTGGTCAGCCCCAGCATTTT. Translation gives CASTTGTGFGQPQHF.

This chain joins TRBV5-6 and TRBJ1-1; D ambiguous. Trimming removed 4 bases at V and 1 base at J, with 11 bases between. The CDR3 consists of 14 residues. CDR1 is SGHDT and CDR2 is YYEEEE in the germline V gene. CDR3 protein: CASSHPTGNTEAFF. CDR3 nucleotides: TGTGCCAGCAGCCATCCGACGGGGAACACTGAAGCTTTCTTT.

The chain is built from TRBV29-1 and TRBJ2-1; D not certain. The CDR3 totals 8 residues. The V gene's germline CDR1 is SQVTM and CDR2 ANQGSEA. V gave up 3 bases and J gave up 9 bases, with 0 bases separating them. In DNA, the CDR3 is TGCAGCGTTGATGAGCAGTTCTTC. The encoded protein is CSVDEQFF.

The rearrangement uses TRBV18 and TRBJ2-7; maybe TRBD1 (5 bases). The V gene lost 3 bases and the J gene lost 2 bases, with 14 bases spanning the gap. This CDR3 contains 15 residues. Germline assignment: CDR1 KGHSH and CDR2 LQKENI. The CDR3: CASSPSNPTAYEQYF. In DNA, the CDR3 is TGTGCCAGCTCACCCTCCAACCCGACAGCCTACGAGCAGTACTTC.

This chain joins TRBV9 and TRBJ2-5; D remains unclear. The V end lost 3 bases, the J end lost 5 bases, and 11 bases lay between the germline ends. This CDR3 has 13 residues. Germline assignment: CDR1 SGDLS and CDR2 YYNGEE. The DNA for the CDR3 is TGTGCCAGCAGCGGTTTAAGGGCGGAGACCCAGTACTTC. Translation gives CASSGLRAETQYF.

The CDR3 reads CASSAFRGDQPQHF. In DNA form, the CDR3 reads TGTGCCAGCAGTGCATTCCGCGGTGATCAGCCCCAGCATTTT. J is TRBJ1-5 and V is TRBV2; D not certain. Germline V gene sequence: CDR1 SNHLY, CDR2 FYNNEI. V lost 4 bases to trimming and J lost 5 bases, with 12 bases between them. This CDR3 region has 14 residues.

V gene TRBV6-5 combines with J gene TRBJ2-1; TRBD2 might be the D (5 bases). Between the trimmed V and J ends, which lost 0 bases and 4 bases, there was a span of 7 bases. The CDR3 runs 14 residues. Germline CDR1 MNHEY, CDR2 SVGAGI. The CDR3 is CASSYSLEYNEQFF. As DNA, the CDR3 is TGTGCCAGCAGTTACTCACTAGAATACAATGAGCAGTTCTTC.

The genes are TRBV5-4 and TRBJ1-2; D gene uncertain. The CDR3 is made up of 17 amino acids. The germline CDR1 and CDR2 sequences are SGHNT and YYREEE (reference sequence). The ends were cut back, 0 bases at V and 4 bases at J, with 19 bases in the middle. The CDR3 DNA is TGTGCCAGCAGCTTGGCCGGCGGGAGACCCAGTATCTATGGCTACACCTTC. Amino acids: CASSLAGGRPSIYGYTF.

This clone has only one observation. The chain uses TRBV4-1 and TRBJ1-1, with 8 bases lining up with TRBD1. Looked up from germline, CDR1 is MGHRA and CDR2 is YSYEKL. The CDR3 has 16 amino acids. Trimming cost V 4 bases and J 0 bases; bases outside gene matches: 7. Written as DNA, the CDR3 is TGCGCCAGCAGCCGAGGGACAGGCGCTTTGAACACTGAAGCTTTCTTT. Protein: CASSRGTGALNTEAFF.